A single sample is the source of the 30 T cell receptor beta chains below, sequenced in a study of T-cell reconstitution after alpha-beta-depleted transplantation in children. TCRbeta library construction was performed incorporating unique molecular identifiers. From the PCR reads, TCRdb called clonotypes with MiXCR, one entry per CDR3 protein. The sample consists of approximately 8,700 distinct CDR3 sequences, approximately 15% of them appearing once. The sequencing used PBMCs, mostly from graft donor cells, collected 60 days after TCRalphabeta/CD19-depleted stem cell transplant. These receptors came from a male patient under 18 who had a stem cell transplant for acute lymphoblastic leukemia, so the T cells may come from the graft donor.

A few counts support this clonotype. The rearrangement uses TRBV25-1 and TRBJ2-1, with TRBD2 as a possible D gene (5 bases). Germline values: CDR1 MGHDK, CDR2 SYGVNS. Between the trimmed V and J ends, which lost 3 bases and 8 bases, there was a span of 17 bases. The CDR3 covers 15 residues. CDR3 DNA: TGTGCCAGCAGTGAGTCTACTAGGCCATGGGATGAGCAGTTCTTC. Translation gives CASSESTRPWDEQFF.

This chain's CDR3 is CASSERAGVNTEAFF. CDR3 sequence (DNA): TGCGCCAGCAGTGAGCGGGCAGGGGTGAACACTGAAGCTTTCTTT. V gene TRBV10-2 combines with J gene TRBJ1-1, with a possible D match to TRBD1 (6 bases). V shed 2 bases and J shed 0 bases, with 10 bases lying between them. Germline-derived CDR1 and CDR2 are WSHSY and SAAADI. This CDR3 spans 15 amino acids.

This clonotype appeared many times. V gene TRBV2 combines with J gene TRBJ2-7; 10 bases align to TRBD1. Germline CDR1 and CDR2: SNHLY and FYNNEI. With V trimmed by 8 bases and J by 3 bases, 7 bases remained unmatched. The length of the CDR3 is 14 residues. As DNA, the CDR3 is TGTGCCAGCGACCGGGACAGGGGCGTCTACGAGCAGTACTTC. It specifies CASDRDRGVYEQYF.

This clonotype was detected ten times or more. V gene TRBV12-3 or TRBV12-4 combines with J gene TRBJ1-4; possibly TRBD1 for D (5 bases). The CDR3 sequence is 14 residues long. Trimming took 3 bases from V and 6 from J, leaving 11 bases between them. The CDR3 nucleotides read TGTGCCAGCAGTTTGGACTGGGGCTATGAAAAACTGTTTTTT. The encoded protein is CASSLDWGYEKLFF.

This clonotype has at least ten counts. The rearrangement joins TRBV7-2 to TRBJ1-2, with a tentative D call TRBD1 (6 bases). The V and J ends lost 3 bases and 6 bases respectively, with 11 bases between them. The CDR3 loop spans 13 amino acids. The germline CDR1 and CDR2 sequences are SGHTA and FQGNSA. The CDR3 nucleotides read TGTGCCAGCAGCTTTAGCCGGGACAATGGCTACACCTTC. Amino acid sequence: CASSFSRDNGYTF.

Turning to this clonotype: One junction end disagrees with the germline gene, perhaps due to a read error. CDR3: CASSQGDHRNAKLFF. The CDR3 DNA reads TGTGCCAGCAGCCAAGGGGATCACAGGAATGCAAAACTGTTTTTT. The chain combines TRBV14 with TRBJ1-4; possible D gene TRBD1, 5 bases. The germline CDR1 and CDR2 sequences are SGHDN and FVKESK. The CDR3 spans 15 residues. The variable domain in full, completed from reference TRBV14 and TRBJ1-4, reads EAGVTQFPSHSVIEKGQTVTLRCDPISGHDNLYWYRRVMGKEIKFLLHFVKESKQDESGMPNNRFLAERTGGTYSTLKVQPAELEDSGVYFCASSQGDHRNAKLFFGSGTQLSVL.

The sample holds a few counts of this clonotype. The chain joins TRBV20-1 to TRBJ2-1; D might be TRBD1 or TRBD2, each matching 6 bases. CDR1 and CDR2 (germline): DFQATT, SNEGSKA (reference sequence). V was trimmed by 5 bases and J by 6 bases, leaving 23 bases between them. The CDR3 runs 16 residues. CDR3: CSAQPGLGGGVNEQFF. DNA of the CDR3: TGCAGTGCTCAACCGGGACTCGGAGGGGGAGTCAATGAGCAGTTCTTC.

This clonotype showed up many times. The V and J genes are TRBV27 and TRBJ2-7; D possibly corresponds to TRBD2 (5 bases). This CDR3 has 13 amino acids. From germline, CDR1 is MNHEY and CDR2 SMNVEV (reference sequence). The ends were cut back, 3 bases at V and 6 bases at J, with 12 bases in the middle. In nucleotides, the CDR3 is TGTGCCAGCAGTTTTGGGAGCGCCAGCGAGCAGTACTTC. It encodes CASSFGSASEQYF.

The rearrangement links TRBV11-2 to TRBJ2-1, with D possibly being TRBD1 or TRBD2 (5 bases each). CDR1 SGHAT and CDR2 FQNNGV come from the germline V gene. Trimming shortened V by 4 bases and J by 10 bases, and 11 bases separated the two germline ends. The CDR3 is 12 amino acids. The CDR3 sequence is CASSWGNPEQFF. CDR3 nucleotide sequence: TGTGCCAGCAGCTGGGGGAATCCGGAGCAGTTCTTC.

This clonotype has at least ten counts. The CDR3 DNA is TGTGCCAGCTTCGAACGGGGGTTCGGGGAGCTGTTTTTT. It specifies CASFERGFGELFF. The V gene is TRBV5-5, the J gene TRBJ2-2; tentative D call: TRBD2 (6 bases). The V end was cut by 7 bases, the J end by 7 bases, with 14 bases between. The CDR3 is 13 residues long. In germline, CDR1 is SGHKS, CDR2 YYEKEE (reference sequence).

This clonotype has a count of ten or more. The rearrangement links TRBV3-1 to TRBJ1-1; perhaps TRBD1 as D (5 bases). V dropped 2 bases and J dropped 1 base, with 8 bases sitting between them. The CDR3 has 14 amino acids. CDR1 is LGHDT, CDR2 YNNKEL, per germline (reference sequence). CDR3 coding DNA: TGTGCCAGCAGCCAAAGGACACGGAACACTGAAGCTTTCTTT. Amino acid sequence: CASSQRTRNTEAFF.

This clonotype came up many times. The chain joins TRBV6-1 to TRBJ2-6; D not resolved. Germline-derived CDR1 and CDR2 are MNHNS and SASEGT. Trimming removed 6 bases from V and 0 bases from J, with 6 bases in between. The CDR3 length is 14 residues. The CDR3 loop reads CASRRFSGANVLTF. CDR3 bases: TGTGCCAGCAGACGGTTCTCTGGGGCCAACGTCCTGACTTTC.

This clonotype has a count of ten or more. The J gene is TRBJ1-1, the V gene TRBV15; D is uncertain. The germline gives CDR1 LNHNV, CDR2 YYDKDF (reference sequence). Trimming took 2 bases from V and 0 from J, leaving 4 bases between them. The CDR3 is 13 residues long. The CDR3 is CATSRFMNTEAFF. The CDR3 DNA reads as TGTGCCACCAGCAGATTTATGAACACTGAAGCTTTCTTT.

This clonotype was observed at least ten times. This CDR3 is CASSFDGNYGYTF. The DNA of the CDR3 is TGTGCCAGCAGCTTTGACGGTAACTATGGCTACACCTTC. J is TRBJ1-2 and V is TRBV7-9; D is undetermined. CDR3 length equals 13 residues. The germline V gene encodes CDR1 SEHNR and CDR2 FQNEAQ (reference sequence). V lost 3 bases and J lost 1, with 6 bases in between.

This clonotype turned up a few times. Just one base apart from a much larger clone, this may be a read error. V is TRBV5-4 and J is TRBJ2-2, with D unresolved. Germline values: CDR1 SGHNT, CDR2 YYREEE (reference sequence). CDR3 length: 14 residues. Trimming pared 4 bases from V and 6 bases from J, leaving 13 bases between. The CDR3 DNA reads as TGTGCCAGCAGCGCCGGCCCGATCCCCGGGGAGCTGTTTTTT. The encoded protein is CASSAGPIPGELFF.

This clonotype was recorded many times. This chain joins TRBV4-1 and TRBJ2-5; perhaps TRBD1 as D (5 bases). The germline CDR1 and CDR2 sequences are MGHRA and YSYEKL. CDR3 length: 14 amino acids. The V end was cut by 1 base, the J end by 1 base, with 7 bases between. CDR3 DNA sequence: TGCGCCAGCAGCCAAGGCGACAGCCAAGAGACCCAGTACTTC. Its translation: CASSQGDSQETQYF.

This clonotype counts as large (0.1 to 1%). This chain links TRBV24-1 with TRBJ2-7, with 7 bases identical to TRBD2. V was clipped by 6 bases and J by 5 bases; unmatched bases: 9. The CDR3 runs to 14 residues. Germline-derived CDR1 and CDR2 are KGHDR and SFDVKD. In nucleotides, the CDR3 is TGTGCCACCAGTTCAGGCGGGAGTACACACGAGCAGTACTTC. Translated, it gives CATSSGGSTHEQYF.

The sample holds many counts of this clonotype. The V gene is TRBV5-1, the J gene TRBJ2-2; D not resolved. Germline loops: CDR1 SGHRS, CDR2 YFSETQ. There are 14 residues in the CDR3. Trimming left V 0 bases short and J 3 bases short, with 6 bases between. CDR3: CASSLATYTGELFF. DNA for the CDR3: TGCGCCAGCAGCTTGGCCACCTACACCGGGGAGCTGTTTTTT.

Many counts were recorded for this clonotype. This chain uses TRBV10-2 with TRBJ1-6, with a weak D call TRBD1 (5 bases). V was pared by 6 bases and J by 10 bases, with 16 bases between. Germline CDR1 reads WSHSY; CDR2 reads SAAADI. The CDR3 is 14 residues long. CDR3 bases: TGCGCCAGCAGGGTAGCAGGGTCTGAGTCACCCCTCCACTTT. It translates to CASRVAGSESPLHF.

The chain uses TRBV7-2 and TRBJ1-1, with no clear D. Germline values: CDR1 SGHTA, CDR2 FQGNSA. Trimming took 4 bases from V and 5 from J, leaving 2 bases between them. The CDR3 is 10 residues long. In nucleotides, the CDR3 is TGTGCCAGCAGCTGGACTGAAGCTTTCTTT. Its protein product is CASSWTEAFF.

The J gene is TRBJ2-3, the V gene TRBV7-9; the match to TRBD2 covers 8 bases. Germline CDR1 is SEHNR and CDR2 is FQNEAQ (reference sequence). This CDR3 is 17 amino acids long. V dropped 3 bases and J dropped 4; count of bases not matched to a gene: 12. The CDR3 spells CASSFLGRLASADTQYF. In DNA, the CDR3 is TGTGCCAGCAGCTTTTTAGGCCGACTAGCGTCAGCAGATACGCAGTATTTT.

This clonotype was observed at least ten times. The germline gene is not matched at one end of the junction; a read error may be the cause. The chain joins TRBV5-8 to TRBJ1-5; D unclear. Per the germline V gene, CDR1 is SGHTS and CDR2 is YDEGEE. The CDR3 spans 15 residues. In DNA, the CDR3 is TGTGCCAGCAGTTTGGCCATTTACAAGGATCAGCCCCAGCATTTT. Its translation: CASSLAIYKDQPQHF.

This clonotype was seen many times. The CDR3 spells CASSFQTHQPQHF. Here the CDR3 DNA reads TGTGCCAGCAGCTTTCAAACGCATCAGCCCCAGCATTTT. The chain combines TRBV7-2 with TRBJ1-5; D unresolved. The CDR3 is 13 amino acids. The V and J ends lost 3 bases and 5 bases respectively, with 8 bases between them. Germline V gene data show CDR1 as SGHTA and CDR2 as FQGNSA.

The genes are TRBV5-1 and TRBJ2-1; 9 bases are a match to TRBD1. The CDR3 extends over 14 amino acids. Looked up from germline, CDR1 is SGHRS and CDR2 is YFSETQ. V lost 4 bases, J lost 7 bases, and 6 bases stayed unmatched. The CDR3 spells CASSRGQGKNEQFF. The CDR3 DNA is TGCGCCAGCAGCCGGGGACAGGGAAAGAATGAGCAGTTCTTC.

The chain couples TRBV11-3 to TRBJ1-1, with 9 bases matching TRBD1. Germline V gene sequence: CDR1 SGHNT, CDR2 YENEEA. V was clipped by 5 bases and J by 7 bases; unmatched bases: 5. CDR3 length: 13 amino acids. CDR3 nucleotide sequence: TGTGCCAGCAGCAGGGGGACAGGGTTTGAAGCTTTCTTT. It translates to CASSRGTGFEAFF.

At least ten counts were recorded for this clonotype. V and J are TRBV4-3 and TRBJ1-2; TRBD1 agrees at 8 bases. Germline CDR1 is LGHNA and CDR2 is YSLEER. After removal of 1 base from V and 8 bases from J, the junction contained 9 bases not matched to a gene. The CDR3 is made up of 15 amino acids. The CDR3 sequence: CASSQVSVGTGGYTF. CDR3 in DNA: TGCGCCAGCAGCCAAGTATCGGTAGGGACAGGAGGCTACACCTTC.

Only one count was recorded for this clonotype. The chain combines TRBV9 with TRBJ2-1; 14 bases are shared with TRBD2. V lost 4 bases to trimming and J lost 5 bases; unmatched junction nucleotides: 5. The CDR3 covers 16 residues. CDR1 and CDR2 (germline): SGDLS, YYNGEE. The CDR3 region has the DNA TGTGCCAGCAGCAATCCGGGACTAGCGGGAGACAATGAGCAGTTCTTC. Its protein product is CASSNPGLAGDNEQFF.

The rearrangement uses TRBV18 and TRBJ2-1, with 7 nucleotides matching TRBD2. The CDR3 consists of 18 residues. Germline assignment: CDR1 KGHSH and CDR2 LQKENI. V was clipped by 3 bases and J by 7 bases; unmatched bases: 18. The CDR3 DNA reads TGTGCCAGCTCACCTCTCCGCGTCGGGGGAGGGATGGATAATGAGCAGTTCTTC. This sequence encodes CASSPLRVGGGMDNEQFF.

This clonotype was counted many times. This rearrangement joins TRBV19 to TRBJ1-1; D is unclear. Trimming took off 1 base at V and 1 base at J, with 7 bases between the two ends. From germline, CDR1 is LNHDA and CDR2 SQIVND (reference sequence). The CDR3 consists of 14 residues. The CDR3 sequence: CASSIGWENTEAFF. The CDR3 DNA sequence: TGTGCCAGTAGTATAGGGTGGGAGAACACTGAAGCTTTCTTT.

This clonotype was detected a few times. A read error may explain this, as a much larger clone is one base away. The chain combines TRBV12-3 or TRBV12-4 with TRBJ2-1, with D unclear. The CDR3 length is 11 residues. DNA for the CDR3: TGTGCCAGCAGTTTAGTCAATAAGCAGTTCTTC. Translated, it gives CASSLVNKQFF.